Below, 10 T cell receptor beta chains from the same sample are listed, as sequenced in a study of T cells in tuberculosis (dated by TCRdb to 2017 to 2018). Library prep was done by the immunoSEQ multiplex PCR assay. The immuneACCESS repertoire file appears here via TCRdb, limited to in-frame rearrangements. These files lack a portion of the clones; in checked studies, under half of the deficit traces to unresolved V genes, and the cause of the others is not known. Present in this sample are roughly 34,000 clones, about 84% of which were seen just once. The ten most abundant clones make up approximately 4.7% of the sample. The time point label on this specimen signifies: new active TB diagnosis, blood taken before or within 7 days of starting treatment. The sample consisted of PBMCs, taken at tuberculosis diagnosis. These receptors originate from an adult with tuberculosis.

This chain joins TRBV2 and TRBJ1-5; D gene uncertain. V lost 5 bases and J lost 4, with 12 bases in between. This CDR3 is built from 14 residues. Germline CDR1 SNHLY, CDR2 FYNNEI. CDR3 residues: CASSRGNLNQPQHF. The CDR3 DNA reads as TGTGCCAGCAGTCGAGGGAATTTAAATCAGCCCCAGCATTTT. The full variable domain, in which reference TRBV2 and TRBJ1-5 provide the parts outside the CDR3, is EPEVTQTPSHQVTQMGQEVILRCVPISNHLYFYWYRQILGQKVEFLVSFYNNEISEKSEIFDDQFSVERPDGSNFTLKIRSTKLEDSAMYFCASSRGNLNQPQHFGDGTRLSIL.

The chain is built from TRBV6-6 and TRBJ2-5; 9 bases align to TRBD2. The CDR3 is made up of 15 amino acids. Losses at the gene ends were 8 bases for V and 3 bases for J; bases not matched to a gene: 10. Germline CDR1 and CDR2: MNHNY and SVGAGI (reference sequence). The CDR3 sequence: CASSYGASGEETQYF. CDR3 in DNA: TGTGCCAGCTCCTACGGGGCTAGCGGGGAAGAGACCCAGTACTTC.

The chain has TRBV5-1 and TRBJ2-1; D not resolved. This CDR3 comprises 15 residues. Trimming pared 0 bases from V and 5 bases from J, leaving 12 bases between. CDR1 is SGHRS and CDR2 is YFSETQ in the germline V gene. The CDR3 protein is CASSLAGHGNNEQFF. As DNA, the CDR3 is TGCGCCAGCAGCTTGGCGGGTCACGGAAACAATGAGCAGTTCTTC.

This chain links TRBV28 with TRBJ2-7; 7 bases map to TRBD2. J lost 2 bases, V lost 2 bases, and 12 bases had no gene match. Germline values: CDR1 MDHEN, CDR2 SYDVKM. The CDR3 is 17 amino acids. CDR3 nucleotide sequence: TGTGCCAGCAGTTTAAATACTTGGCGGGAGTGGGCCTACGAGCAGTACTTC. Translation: CASSLNTWREWAYEQYF.

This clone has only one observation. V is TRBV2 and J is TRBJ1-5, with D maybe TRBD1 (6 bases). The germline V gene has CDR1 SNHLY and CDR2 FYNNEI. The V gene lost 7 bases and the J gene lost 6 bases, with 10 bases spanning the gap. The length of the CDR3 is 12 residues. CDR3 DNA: TGTGCCAGCAACAGGGCGGGTCAGCCCCAGCATTTT. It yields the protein CASNRAGQPQHF.

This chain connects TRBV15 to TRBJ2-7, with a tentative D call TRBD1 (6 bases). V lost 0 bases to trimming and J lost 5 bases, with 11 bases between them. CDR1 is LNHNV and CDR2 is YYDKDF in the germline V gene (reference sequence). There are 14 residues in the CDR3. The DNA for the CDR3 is TGTGCCACCAGCAGAGACAGGGGTGTCGACGAGCAGTACTTC. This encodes CATSRDRGVDEQYF.

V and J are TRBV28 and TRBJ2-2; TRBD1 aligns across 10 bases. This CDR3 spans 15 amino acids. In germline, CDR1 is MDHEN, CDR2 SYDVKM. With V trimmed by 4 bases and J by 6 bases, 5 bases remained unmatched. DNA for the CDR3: TGTGCCAGCAGTTCCGGGACAGGGGACTCCGGGGAGCTGTTTTTT. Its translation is CASSSGTGDSGELFF.

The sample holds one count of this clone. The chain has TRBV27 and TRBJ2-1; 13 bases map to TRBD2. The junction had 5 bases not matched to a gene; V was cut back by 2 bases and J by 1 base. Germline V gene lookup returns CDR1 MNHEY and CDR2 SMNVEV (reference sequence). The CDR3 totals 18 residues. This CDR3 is CASSLDRTSGRSYNEQFF. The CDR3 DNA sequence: TGTGCCAGCAGTTTAGACAGGACTAGCGGGAGATCCTACAATGAGCAGTTCTTC.

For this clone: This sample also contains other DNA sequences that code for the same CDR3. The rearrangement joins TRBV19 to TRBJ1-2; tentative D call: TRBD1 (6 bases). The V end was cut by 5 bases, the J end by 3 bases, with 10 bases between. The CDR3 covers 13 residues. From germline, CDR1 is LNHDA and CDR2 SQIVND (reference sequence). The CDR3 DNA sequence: TGTGCCAGTAGTCCCAGGGGCTACTATGGCTACACCTTC. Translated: CASSPRGYYGYTF.

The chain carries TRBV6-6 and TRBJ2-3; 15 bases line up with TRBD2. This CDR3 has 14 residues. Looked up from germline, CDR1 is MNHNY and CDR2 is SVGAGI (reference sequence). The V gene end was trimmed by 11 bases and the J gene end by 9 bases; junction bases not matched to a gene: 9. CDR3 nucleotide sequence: TGTGCCGCCCGGACTAGCGGGGGGGCCGAAACGCAGTATTTT. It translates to CAARTSGGAETQYF.